This entry features one T cell receptor (beta chain) sequence. The antigen is unknown. Germline values: CDR1 SGHVS, CDR2 FNYEAQ. CDR3 size: 11 residues. With 8 bases removed from V and 4 bases from J, the gap between germline ends came to 6 bases. Sequencing used immunoSEQ multiplex PCR; TCRdb keeps in-frame clones, though not all of them. The data contain 45,000 to 50,000 clones, 80% to 90% of them singletons. It was autoimmune disease history or systemic immunosuppression that excluded patients. The data were obtained in a study of OX40 agonist ivuxolimab in advanced cancers. Study in general: Ivuxolimab, an antibody that agonizes OX40 (CD134), was administered to the patients. At 0.01 to 10 mg/kg, ivuxolimab was administered intravenously to patients every 2 weeks. Study-wide results and limits: Low normalized T-cell clonal expansion was also seen in some nonresponders.

The rearrangement uses TRBV7-6 and TRBJ1-5; TRBD1 is a possible D gene (5 bases). The material sequenced was CD4+ or CD8+ T cells sorted from blood, taken in a trial of the OX40 agonist ivuxolimab. The clonotype comes from an adult with an advanced solid tumor such as melanoma, head and neck, liver or kidney cancer. CDR3 region: CASGGNQPQHF. The DNA for the CDR3 is TGTGCCAGCGGGGGTAATCAGCCCCAGCATTTT.